Each of the 7 T cell receptor beta chains below was sequenced from the same sample in a study of a mutant IDH1 vaccine in newly diagnosed glioma. Using immunoSEQ multiplex PCR, the repertoire was profiled, and TCRdb retains in-frame clones only, with some absent. The sample lists some 45,000 clones, 83% occurring once. The antigens these receptors bind are not known. As for time point: week 35, safety follow-up. All doses held 300 ug of mutant IDH1 20-mer peptide, with topical imiquimod. Here the sequenced sample was PBMCs, taken from a glioma patient whose treatment included an IDH1 peptide vaccine. The receptors originated from a woman aged 50 to 60 with glioma.

The V and J genes are TRBV19 and TRBJ2-3; TRBD2 matches at 8 bases. V trimming: 5 bases; J trimming: 0 bases; junction bases outside the gene matches: 4. This CDR3 region has 15 residues. The V gene's germline CDR1 is LNHDA and CDR2 SQIVND (reference sequence). CDR3 DNA: TGTGCCAGTAGTTTAGGCGGGGGGAGCACAGATACGCAGTATTTT. It translates to CASSLGGGSTDTQYF.

The chain joins TRBV5-1 to TRBJ2-3, with 9 bases fitting TRBD2. Trimming took 0 bases from V and 5 from J; bases not matched to a gene: 4. This CDR3 spans 15 amino acids. The germline V gene has CDR1 SGHRS and CDR2 YFSETQ. The CDR3: CASSLGSGGLDTQYF. CDR3 coding DNA: TGCGCCAGCAGCTTGGGTAGCGGGGGATTAGATACGCAGTATTTT.

V gene TRBV7-2 combines with J gene TRBJ1-1, with TRBD1 as a possible D gene (6 bases). This CDR3 is 14 amino acids long. Trimming cost V 6 bases and J 5 bases, with 16 bases left between them. CDR1 and CDR2 from the germline V gene are SGHTA and FQGNSA. CDR3 region: CASSGGSARTEAFF. CDR3 coding DNA: TGTGCCAGCAGTGGGGGCTCGGCCAGGACTGAAGCTTTCTTT.

The chain carries TRBV4-3 and TRBJ2-5, with D perhaps matching TRBD1 or TRBD2 (5 bases each). Germline CDR1 and CDR2: LGHNA and YSLEER. The length of the CDR3 is 16 residues. V lost 0 bases to trimming and J lost 5 bases, with 16 bases between them. CDR3 sequence: CASSQDLGDGAETQYF. DNA for the CDR3: TGCGCCAGCAGCCAAGATTTAGGGGACGGGGCCGAGACCCAGTACTTC.

The chain is built from TRBV9 and TRBJ2-7; 7 nucleotides align to TRBD2. The length of the CDR3 is 15 residues. Germline V gene sequence: CDR1 SGDLS, CDR2 YYNGEE. V trimming: 0 bases; J trimming: 1 base; junction bases outside the gene matches: 4. The CDR3: CASSVDPSGSYEQYF. Written as DNA, the CDR3 is TGTGCCAGCAGCGTAGACCCTAGCGGTTCCTACGAGCAGTACTTC.

The chain employs TRBV9 and TRBJ1-3; 7 nucleotides line up with TRBD1. CDR3 length: 17 amino acids. V shed 1 base, J shed 0 bases, and the junction held 7 bases outside the gene matches. Germline CDR1 reads SGDLS; CDR2 reads YYNGEE. CDR3 DNA sequence: TGTGCCAGCAGCGTAAGGGCAGGGGGACTCTCTGGAAACACCATATATTTT. Translated, it gives CASSVRAGGLSGNTIYF. Full variable domain (remainder filled in from reference TRBV9 and TRBJ1-3): DSGVTQTPKHLITATGQRVTLRCSPRSGDLSVYWYQQSLDQGLQFLIQYYNGEERAKGNILERFSAQQFPDLHSELNLSSLELGDSALYFCASSVRAGGLSGNTIYFGEGSWLTVV.

This clone was observed a single time. CDR3 amino acids: CASSEGTGVSNQPQHF. For the CDR3, the DNA is TGTGCCAGCAGTGAAGGGACAGGGGTCAGCAATCAGCCCCAGCATTTT. The chain is built from TRBV6-1 and TRBJ1-5, with 9 positions matching TRBD1. This CDR3 comprises 16 residues. CDR1 MNHNS and CDR2 SASEGT come from the germline V gene. The ends lost 1 base at V and 1 base at J; junction bases unmatched: 2.